These T cell receptor beta chains were read from a single sample in a study of blood T cell repertoires in COVID-19. The method was immunoSEQ multiplex PCR; TCRdb's version includes in-frame clones alone and lacks a portion of them. The table includes fewer than 250,000 clones, 70% to 90% detected once. Material: PBMCs or T cells enriched from blood (not recorded which). The receptors were gathered from a woman in her forties or fifties with acute COVID-19. The CDR3 runs from the conserved cysteine through the conserved F or W. Each record gives: CDR3 DNA, CDR3 protein, clone size, D gene, J gene, V gene. D genes are given only for firm matches. Size values are once, few and many counts, or a class for expanded clones, and some rows have none.

DNA: TGTGCCAGTAAGGGTACTAGCTCCTACAATGAGCAGTTCTTC
CDR3: CASKGTSSYNEQFF
size: .
D: .
J: TRBJ2-1
V: TRBV19

DNA: TGCGCCAGCAGCCAAGCAGCGTTTGAAGGCTACGAGCAGTACTTC
CDR3: CASSQAAFEGYEQYF
size: .
D: .
J: TRBJ2-7
V: TRBV4-3

DNA: TGCGCCAGCAGCTTGTCAGGGCATACCTATGGCTACACCTTC
CDR3: CASSLSGHTYGYTF
size: once
D: .
J: TRBJ1-2
V: TRBV5-1

DNA: TGTGCCAGCAGCCCAGAGAGGGGGGGCGAGACCCAGTACTTC
CDR3: CASSPERGGETQYF
size: once
D: .
J: TRBJ2-5
V: TRBV11-2

DNA: TGTGCCAGCAGCTTCACAGGGGCTGGAAACACCATATATTTT
CDR3: CASSFTGAGNTIYF
size: .
D: TRBD1
J: TRBJ1-3
V: TRBV11-2

DNA: TGTGCCAGCAGTTTATGGAGGGGACAGGGAAATTCACCCCTCCACTTT
CDR3: CASSLWRGQGNSPLHF
size: .
D: TRBD1
J: TRBJ1-6
V: TRBV27

DNA: TGTGCCAGCAGTTCCCTTAGGGGCACAGGGGCCTCTCCTCTCTACAATGAGCAGTTCTTC
CDR3: CASSSLRGTGASPLYNEQFF
size: .
D: TRBD1
J: TRBJ2-1
V: TRBV6-2/TRBV6-3

DNA: TGTGCCAGCAGCCTCGACAGGCCGAATTACCAAGAGACCCAGTACTTC
CDR3: CASSLDRPNYQETQYF
size: once
D: .
J: TRBJ2-5
V: TRBV5-6

DNA: TGTGCCAGCAGCGAGACAGCTATCACCGGGGAGCTGTTTTTT
CDR3: CASSETAITGELFF
size: .
D: .
J: TRBJ2-2
V: TRBV7-2

DNA: TGCAGTGCTAGTCTGACCGGGACCTCTCTGGGGGGAAAACTGTTTTTT
CDR3: CSASLTGTSLGGKLFF
size: .
D: .
J: TRBJ1-4
V: TRBV20-1